This TCR beta chain comes out of a study of blood T cell repertoires in COVID-19. Original processing notes: It was from reference gene primer amplification that nucleated cell counts were estimated. Clones were read by immunoSEQ multiplex PCR, and TCRdb kept only the in-frame ones, dropping some. Clonal size and the V and J genes are those of that table, whereas D and trimming came from the DNA. The table has some 80,000 clones, around 82% seen once. Trimming took 5 bases from V and 2 from J; bases not matched to a gene: 10. The V gene's germline CDR1 is LGHNT and CDR2 FRNRAP. The CDR3 totals 16 residues.

The sample comprised peripheral blood. The receptor was derived from a man aged 60 to 75 with COVID-19, enrolled during active disease. The rearrangement links TRBV12-5 to TRBJ2-7, with 9 bases aligning to TRBD1. The CDR3 is CASGPINRDRAYEQYF. The CDR3, as DNA: TGTGCTAGTGGTCCAATTAACCGGGACAGGGCCTACGAGCAGTACTTC.